A single sample is the source of the 10 T cell receptor beta chains below, sequenced in a study of beta chain features in type 1 diabetes. The whole isolated RNA underwent reverse transcription, so sequencing captured expressed TCRB transcripts. Assay used: immunoSEQ multiplex PCR; TCRdb lists only in-frame clones, some missing. Of 250,000 to 300,000 clones listed, about 8% were seen once; the top ten hold about 0.93%. The sample consisted of central memory CD4+ T cells from blood. The receptor set was obtained from a woman aged 18-29 years in good health.

This clone was seen more than once but under ten times. The rearrangement joins TRBV20-1 to TRBJ2-3; possible D gene TRBD1, 5 bases. Germline CDR1 reads DFQATT; CDR2 reads SNEGSKA (reference sequence). Trimming left V 7 bases short and J 4 bases short, with 9 bases between. There are 11 residues in the CDR3. This CDR3 reads CSGRGSDTQYF. In DNA, the CDR3 is TGCAGTGGAAGGGGTTCAGATACGCAGTATTTT.

This clone was observed a handful of times. The genes are TRBV11-1 and TRBJ1-1; D call uncertain. The germline CDR1 and CDR2 sequences are SGHAT and FQDESV (reference sequence). The CDR3 consists of 13 residues. Trimming shortened V by 5 bases and J by 6 bases, and 13 bases separated the two germline ends. DNA of the CDR3: TGTGCCAGCAGCCCCGACCCAGGAGCTGAAGCTTTCTTT. It yields the protein CASSPDPGAEAFF.

This clone was counted ten times or more. V gene TRBV6-6 combines with J gene TRBJ2-5, with a possible D match to TRBD1 (6 bases). The CDR3 length is 12 residues. Trimming shortened V by 0 bases and J by 7 bases, and 6 bases separated the two germline ends. Germline CDR1 MNHNY, CDR2 SVGAGI (reference sequence). The CDR3 loop reads CASSYSQGTQYF. CDR3 nucleotides: TGTGCCAGCAGTTACTCACAGGGGACCCAGTACTTC.

The count of this clone is one. The J gene is TRBJ2-4, the V gene TRBV6-6; possibly TRBD2 for D (5 bases). The CDR3 runs 13 residues. V was trimmed by 5 bases and J by 10 bases, leaving 15 bases between them. Germline lookup yields CDR1 MNHNY and CDR2 SVGAGI (reference sequence). The CDR3 nucleotides are TGTGCCAGCAGTCCACCACAAGGACTGATTCAGTACTTC. It codes for CASSPPQGLIQYF.

The chain's CDR3 is CASSPVGSSYNEQFF. DNA for the CDR3: TGTGCCAGCTCACCAGTAGGGAGCTCCTACAATGAGCAGTTCTTC. The chain couples TRBV18 to TRBJ2-1; perhaps TRBD2 as D (5 bases). This CDR3 spans 15 amino acids. CDR1 and CDR2 (germline): KGHSH, LQKENI. V gave up 2 bases and J gave up 0 bases, with 8 bases separating them. Looking up the rest from reference TRBV18 and TRBJ2-1 gives the full variable domain: NAGVMQNPRHLVRRRGQEARLRCSPMKGHSHVYWYRQLPEEGLKFMVYLQKENIIDESGMPKERFSAEFPKEGPSILRIQQVVRGDSAAYFCASSPVGSSYNEQFFGPGTRLTVL.

The table lists this clone with a few counts. V gene TRBV11-3 combines with J gene TRBJ2-3; 9 nucleotides agree with TRBD2. Losses at the gene ends were 4 bases for V and 1 base for J; bases not matched to a gene: 6. The CDR3 is 16 residues long. CDR1 is SGHNT and CDR2 is YENEEA in the germline V gene. CDR3 residues: CASSSVASGGTDTQYF. The CDR3 DNA reads TGTGCCAGCAGCTCAGTGGCTAGCGGGGGCACAGATACGCAGTATTTT.

The J gene is TRBJ2-3, the V gene TRBV7-3; 9 bases map to TRBD2. V trimming: 5 bases; J trimming: 3 bases; junction bases outside the gene matches: 6. The germline V gene encodes CDR1 SGHTA and CDR2 FQGTGA. The CDR3 runs to 15 residues. The CDR3: CASSILAGTTDTQYF. CDR3 nucleotides: TGTGCCAGCAGCATTCTAGCGGGGACTACAGATACGCAGTATTTT.

The chain combines TRBV5-6 with TRBJ2-3, with D possibly TRBD2 on 5 matching bases. Germline loops: CDR1 SGHDT, CDR2 YYEEEE. V gave up 1 base and J gave up 7 bases, with 13 bases separating them. The CDR3 covers 14 residues. DNA for the CDR3: TGTGCCAGCAGCTTGACTAGTCTTCTGTATACGCAGTATTTT. This gives the protein CASSLTSLLYTQYF.

The chain employs TRBV29-1 and TRBJ1-1; tentatively, D is TRBD1 (5 bases). Germline V gene lookup returns CDR1 SQVTM and CDR2 ANQGSEA. The germline V and J ends were trimmed by 4 bases and 3 bases, with 12 bases remaining between them. The CDR3 runs 13 residues. In DNA, the CDR3 is TGCAGCGTTGCCAGGTGGGGGGACACTGAAGCTTTCTTT. Residues: CSVARWGDTEAFF. The whole variable domain, remainder taken from reference TRBV29-1 and TRBJ1-1, is SAVISQKPSRDICQRGTSLTIQCQVDSQVTMMFWYRQQPGQSLTLIATANQGSEATYESGFVIDKFPISRPNLTFSTLTVSNMSPEDSSIYLCSVARWGDTEAFFGQGTRLTVV.

This clone was detected only a few times. The genes are TRBV7-9 and TRBJ1-4; TRBD1 might be the D (6 bases). The CDR3 sequence is 14 residues long. CDR1 SEHNR and CDR2 FQNEAQ come from the germline V gene (reference sequence). The V end was cut by 2 bases, the J end by 8 bases, with 12 bases between. The CDR3 is CASSLTGAAEKLFF. The CDR3 DNA reads as TGTGCCAGCAGCTTAACGGGGGCCGCGGAAAAACTGTTTTTT.